Reported below is one T cell receptor beta chain. It lacks a known antigen. Per-base quality was not reported, and no clone a single base away is much larger than it. This sample stems from a study of blood T cell repertoires in COVID-19 (dated by TCRdb to the early 2020s). The study in broad terms: Samples from collaborators originated in the United States, Italy and Spain and spanned both the acute and convalescent phases of COVID-19. The prospective study material was composed of cDNA or gDNA derived from T cells, B-cell-depleted T cells, or PBMCs. Subjects who had been exposed to COVID-19, were actively infected with it, or had recovered from it provided the deeply sampled blood TCRbeta repertoires that made up the dataset. The repertoires were released in a freely available public database intended as a resource for research on the immune response to SARS-CoV-2. Samples were obtained from the ongoing ImmuneRACE study (first 160 participants) and from 1,000 to 1,500 subjects provided by 6 global collaborators. The sample metadata nearly always contained a de-identified subject ID, COVID-19 status, age in years and sex. Where available, HLA class I and class II types were taken from metadata supplied by the sample provider and were not determined by assay-based typing.

Findings and caveats that apply to the study as a whole: Clinical and demographic metadata were provided uncurated, with the amount varying by source and participant.

TCRbeta CDR3 regions were amplified from genomic DNA using the immunoSEQ Assay, a bias-controlled multiplex PCR. The paper's processing steps were these. Within the assay, amplification of reference gene primers was used to estimate how many nucleated cells each sample contained. Sequence reads were collapsed and filtered to measure the absolute abundance of every unique TCRbeta CDR3 rearrangement. For each sample, productive Simpson clonality was calculated by taking the square root of Simpson's diversity index across productive rearrangements. TCRdb took over this immuneACCESS table, retaining in-frame rearrangements with V and J assigned. Such tables are incomplete; in checked studies, under half of the missing clones stem from an unresolved V gene, and the remainder is unexplained. V and J calls and clone size come straight from that table; D and trimming were deduced from the DNA. In all, the sample holds about 170,000 clones, and around 82% of those were seen once. The ten largest clones take up about 19% of the sample.

CDR3 length: 14 amino acids, cysteine to phenylalanine. Of all the DNA, just the CDR3 is kept, 42 bases in frame from base 1. V was cut back by 1 base and J by 8 bases, leaving a gap of 14 bases between them. The germline V gene (reference sequence) supplies CDR1 LGHDT and CDR2 YNNKEL. Another Seattle source contributed samples from volunteer blood donors who had recovered from COVID-19. Each collaborating institution followed its own protocols to collect whole blood in K2EDTA tubes. For TCRbeta analysis, collaborators shipped samples as frozen whole blood, isolated PBMCs, or DNA extracted from either of those sample types.

Sequenced material: peripheral blood. This receptor chain uses TRBV3-1 (or the pseudogene TRBV3-2) and TRBJ1-2; tentative D gene TRBD1, with 5 bases matching. The sequence was obtained from a woman in her 70s who had recovered from COVID-19. The nucleotide sequence is TGTGCCAGCAGCCAAGTGTCGGGGGGTTGGGGCTACACCTTC. This yields the protein CASSQVSGGWGYTF.